Below are 11 T cell receptor beta chains sequenced from a single sample in a study of regulatory T cells in long-lasting Graves disease. Arm-PCR of CDR3 regions and iRepertoire HTBI primers were used to build TCR beta libraries. TCRdb analysed the multiplex PCR reads with MiXCR anew, one entry per CDR3 protein. The sample records approximately 440,000 distinct CDR3 sequences, roughly 16% being singletons. Noted time point: newly diagnosed GD, antithyroid drugs for less than 3 months. With RNA extracted from PBMCs as input, the TCR library was made. These data also formed part of another study, on T cells in Graves' hyperthyroidism and ophthalmopathy.

The sequenced sample was peripheral blood mononuclear cells (PBMCs), obtained at new diagnosis, from a patient treated with antithyroid drugs. The source of these receptors is a man between 40 and 49 years old with Graves disease.

This clonotype occurred many times. This chain's CDR3 is CASRDASQGYTQYF. DNA for the CDR3: TGTGCCAGCAGGGACGCAAGCCAGGGGTATACGCAGTATTTT. V and J are TRBV6-1 and TRBJ2-3; D is possibly TRBD1 (6 bases). CDR3 size: 14 residues. V was pared by 6 bases and J by 7 bases, with 17 bases between. Germline V lookup: CDR1 MNHNS, CDR2 SASEGT.

This clonotype showed up many times. The genes are TRBV28 and TRBJ2-7, with 7 bases that match TRBD2. With V trimmed by 3 bases and J by 4 bases, 3 bases remained unmatched. CDR3 length: 13 residues. The germline CDR1 and CDR2 sequences are MDHEN and SYDVKM. The CDR3 spells CASSLGEGYEQYF. The CDR3 region has the DNA TGTGCCAGCAGTTTGGGGGAGGGATACGAGCAGTACTTC.

This clonotype was seen a few times. The V call is TRBV27, the J call TRBJ2-7; D is perhaps TRBD2 (5 bases). CDR1 is MNHEY, CDR2 SMNVEV, per germline (reference sequence). This CDR3 has 13 residues. Trimming cost V 6 bases and J 12 bases, with 21 bases left between them. The CDR3 sequence is CASRASGGSRLYF. CDR3 DNA: TGTGCCAGCAGAGCGAGCGGTGGATCTCGTCTGTACTTC.

This clonotype was seen only a few times. The gene calls are TRBV29-1 and TRBJ2-7, with 7 bases matching TRBD2. V lost 6 bases to trimming and J lost 3 bases; unmatched junction nucleotides: 2. The CDR3 extends over 11 amino acids. The V gene's germline CDR1 is SQVTM and CDR2 ANQGSEA. In nucleotides, the CDR3 is TGCAGCGTGCGGGGGAGCTACGAGCAGTACTTC. Amino acid sequence: CSVRGSYEQYF.

The table lists this clonotype with a few counts. With a much larger clone just one base away, this may be a read error. The CDR3 does not end in the conserved phenylalanine or tryptophan, so this is likely a read error. V is TRBV30 and J is TRBJ1-1, with 8 bases that match TRBD1. The V gene end was trimmed by 4 bases and the J gene end by 4 bases; junction bases not matched to a gene: 5. The length of the CDR3 is 13 residues. Looked up from germline, CDR1 is GTSNPN and CDR2 is SVGIG (reference sequence). CDR3 protein: CAWTVTGVTEAFL. As DNA, the CDR3 is TGTGCCTGGACAGTGACAGGGGTCACTGAAGCTTTCCTT.

Details on this clonotype: Relative to the germline gene, one junction end is altered; a read error may explain this. The V call is TRBV6-5, the J call TRBJ2-1; D may be TRBD1 (6 bases). This CDR3 is built from 14 residues. CDR1 MNHEY and CDR2 SVGAGI come from the germline V gene. The CDR3 spells CASSYSQAGGGEAF. In nucleotides, the CDR3 is TGTGCCAGCAGTTACTCGCAGGCGGGTGGGGGCGAGGCCTTC.

This clonotype occurred many times. J is TRBJ2-1 and V is TRBV20-1; 7 positions agree with TRBD2. Germline V CDR1 and CDR2: DFQATT, SNEGSKA (reference sequence). This CDR3 is built from 15 residues. J was trimmed by 4 bases and V by 3 bases; bases with no gene match: 9. The CDR3 here is CSASYKAGPYNEQFF. The CDR3 DNA reads as TGCAGTGCTAGCTACAAAGCGGGGCCTTACAATGAGCAGTTCTTC.

This clonotype was found many times. The gene calls are TRBV28 and TRBJ2-1, with D hard to call. Germline CDR1 MDHEN, CDR2 SYDVKM. V gave up 8 bases and J gave up 4 bases, with 9 bases separating them. The length of the CDR3 is 12 residues. In DNA, the CDR3 is TGTGCCAGCTCGGTCGGGTACAATGAGCAGTTCTTC. Translation: CASSVGYNEQFF.

This clonotype showed up just a few times. V gene TRBV5-1 combines with J gene TRBJ2-5; no clear D. V was clipped by 2 bases and J by 3 bases, with 8 bases between them. The length of the CDR3 is 13 residues. From germline, CDR1 is SGHRS and CDR2 YFSETQ. The CDR3 spells CASSFEVKETQYF. The CDR3 bases are TGCGCCAGCAGCTTTGAGGTAAAAGAGACCCAGTACTTC.

Comments on this clonotype: Mismatch with germline at one junction end may stem from a read error. The V call is TRBV24-1, the J call TRBJ2-3; 7 bases are a match to TRBD1. Germline CDR1 and CDR2: KGHDR and SFDVKD. This CDR3 comprises 14 residues. The CDR3 is CATSDFGQADTQYF. CDR3 in DNA: TGTGCTACCAGTGATTTCGGACAGGCAGATACGCAGTATTTT.

This clonotype appeared many times. This chain links TRBV20-1 with TRBJ2-5; 12 bases are shared with TRBD2. CDR1 is DFQATT, CDR2 SNEGSKA, per germline (reference sequence). Losses at the gene ends were 5 bases for V and 7 bases for J; bases not matched to a gene: 11. The CDR3 has 15 amino acids. The CDR3 protein is CSALTSGSSGGTQYF. CDR3 nucleotide sequence: TGCAGTGCTCTGACTAGCGGGAGCTCTGGAGGGACCCAGTACTTC.